This T cell receptor (beta chain) was observed in a study of T cells after yellow fever vaccination (dated by TCRdb to about 2019). About the study as a whole: The SMART-Seq v4 Ultra Low Input RNA kit was used to prepare libraries from fractions with low cell numbers. To follow T-cell clones before and after primary and booster YFV17D yellow fever vaccination, bulk TCR alpha and beta repertoires were sequenced over time. Two healthy male donors, one aged 18 to 30 and one aged 30 to 40 years, were included in the cohort. Blood was collected at multiple timepoints before and after primary and secondary immunization, and bulk PBMC replicates and cell subsets were isolated.

The reads were generated on an Illumina NovaSeq 6000. TCR cDNA was synthesized by 5'RACE template switching, which introduced a universal primer site and unique molecular identifiers. cDNA synthesis was primed from both the TCR alpha and TCR beta constant segments. Library amplification involved two PCR steps, and the second step added sample barcodes and sequencing adapters. Libraries were sequenced on Illumina HiSeq 2500 (2x100 bp) or NovaSeq (2x150 bp). As for the original processing: Demultiplexing of reads and collapsing into UMI consensus sequences were performed with MIGEC, and V(D)J alignment was carried out with MiXCR. Using edgeR on replicate PBMC samples, clonotypes were called vaccine-responding if FDR was below 0.01 and the log2 fold change was above 5 up to day 15. Each bulk clonotype received a CD4 or CD8 identity based on whether the sequenced CD4 or CD8 repertoire contained that clonotype at higher abundance. Starting from the raw public reads, TCRdb applied fastp trimming at Q25, assembled clones with MiXCR and retained in-frame beta chains. Entries are consolidated by CDR3 protein sequence, retaining the most common genes and DNA. TCRdb assigned the V and J calls; the authors' analysis was not used. The sample has some 240,000 distinct CDR3 sequences on record, approximately 3.6% of them singletons. The top ten constitute under 20% of the sample.

Study-wide findings and limitations: Because abundant contaminating clonotypes from the bulk population could be contained in FACS-sorted repertoires, computational filtering was required. The study included only two donors, which limits how far the findings can be generalized. Compared with the primary T-cell response, the secondary T-cell response was faster but weaker, reaching its peak on day 5 rather than on day 15. A small share of clonotypes was detected in both CD4 and CD8 compartments, with the overlap likely arising from convergent recombination. Most clones expanded after primary vaccination were re-detected after the booster (around 96% of CD4 and approximately 89% of CD8), suggesting broad memory maintenance.

This clonotype showed up many times. Its antigen target is currently unknown. One base away there is no much larger clone; base qualities are not given. The treatment or condition label for this specimen denotes: live attenuated yellow fever vaccine strain. At each blood-draw timepoint, two biological replicates of bulk PBMCs were obtained. PBMCs were isolated from peripheral blood using a standard Ficoll-Paque protocol. TriZol was used to extract RNA from bulk PBMCs, from CD4 and CD8 fractions, and from dextramer-positive and dextramer-negative fractions. This receptor was identified in a young man who received the YFV17D yellow fever vaccine. This material consisted of PBMCs, taken 15 days after the yellow fever booster vaccination.

CDR3 protein: CASSFQGSTGTEKLFF. In nucleotide form, the sequence is TGTGCCAGCAGCTTCCAAGGGTCCACAGGGACCGAAAAACTGTTTTTT. The sequence links TRBV5-5 to TRBJ1-4; the D segment could be TRBD1, given 6 matching bases. Taken from the germline V gene (reference sequence), the CDR1 and CDR2 loops are SGHKS and YYEKEE. V is reduced by 2 bases and J by 8 bases, leaving a spacing of 19 bases between them. Including the terminal cysteine and phenylalanine, the CDR3 comprises 16 residues. Just CDR3 DNA is preserved here, 48 bases in frame from base 1. The CDR3 plus the reference TRBV5-5 and TRBJ1-4 genes for the other parts give the full variable domain: DAGVTQSPTHLIKTRGQQVTLRCSPISGHKSVSWYQQVLGQGPQFIFQYYEKEERGRGNFPDRFSARQFPNYSSELNVNALLLGDSALYLCASSFQGSTGTEKLFFGSGTQLSVL.